This T cell receptor beta chain emerged from a study of T-cell reconstitution after alpha-beta-depleted transplantation in children. Notes on the study in general: Newly made T cells mostly supplied T-cell counts and diversity one year after transplant.

The TCRbeta library was prepared with unique molecular identifiers. From the PCR reads, TCRdb called clonotypes with MiXCR, one entry per CDR3 protein. Seen here are a few hundred thousand distinct CDR3 sequences, 43% observed once, and the top ten hold 27%. A word on this clonotype: The target antigen is unknown.

Trimming cost V 0 bases and J 2 bases, with 11 bases left between them. The germline CDR1 and CDR2 sequences are SQVTM and ANQGSEA. The CDR3 totals 16 residues. This sequence joins TRBV29-1 and TRBJ2-6; possibly TRBD1 for D (6 bases). The material sequenced was PBMCs, taken before TCRalphabeta/CD19-depleted stem cell transplant. This receptor was obtained from a girl aged 2 to 10 with aplastic anemia, due to receive a stem cell transplant. DNA of the CDR3: TGCAGCGTTGAAGATCCACCAGGGGCTGGGGCCAACGTCCTGACTTTC. Its translation is CSVEDPPGAGANVLTF.